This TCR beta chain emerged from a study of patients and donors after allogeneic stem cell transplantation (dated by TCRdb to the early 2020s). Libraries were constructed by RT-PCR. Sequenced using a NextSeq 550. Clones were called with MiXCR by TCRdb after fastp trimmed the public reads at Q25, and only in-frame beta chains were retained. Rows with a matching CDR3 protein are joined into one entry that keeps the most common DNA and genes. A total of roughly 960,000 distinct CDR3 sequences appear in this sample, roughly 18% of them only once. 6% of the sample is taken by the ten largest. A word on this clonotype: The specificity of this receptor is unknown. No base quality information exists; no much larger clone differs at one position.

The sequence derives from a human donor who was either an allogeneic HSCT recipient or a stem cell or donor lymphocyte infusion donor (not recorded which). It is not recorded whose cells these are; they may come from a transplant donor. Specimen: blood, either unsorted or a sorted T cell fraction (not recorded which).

The DNA sequence is TGTGCCAGCTCACCCGAGGACAGGGCGGCCCAGCATTTT. This is translated as CASSPEDRAAQHF. This chain is built from TRBV18 and TRBJ1-5; 8 central bases correspond to TRBD1. Unmatched junction bases come to 6, with V trimmed by 3 bases and J by 11 bases. The germline V gene provides CDR1 KGHSH and CDR2 LQKENI. Including cysteine and phenylalanine, the CDR3 has 13 amino acids. Only the CDR3 part of the read is kept: 39 bases, read in frame from the first base.